The T cell receptor beta chain under discussion was sequenced for a study of shared clonotypes between healthy human individuals. Positively selected for CCR7, the CD45RO-negative cells used as naive CD8 cells excluded terminally differentiated effector memory CD45RA+ cells. Looked up from germline, CDR1 is ENHRY and CDR2 is SYGVKD. Trimming removed 3 bases from V and 5 bases from J, with 10 bases in between. The CDR3 loop spans 14 amino acids. Produced via immunoSEQ multiplex PCR; TCRdb's table is partial and in-frame only. The sample lists hundreds of thousands of clones, roughly 95% seen once, with about 0.12% in the top ten.

This sequence originates from a woman in her twenties or thirties in good health. The sequenced sample was naive CD8+ T cells sorted from blood. J is TRBJ2-2 and V is TRBV10-3; D remains unclear. The CDR3: CAISDDLGTGELFF. The CDR3 DNA reads TGTGCCATCAGTGACGACCTGGGGACCGGGGAGCTGTTTTTT.